This T cell receptor (beta chain) derives from a study of blood T cell repertoires in COVID-19. Study summary: Acute-phase and convalescent COVID-19 samples originated in the United States, Italy and Spain. PBMCs, B-cell-depleted T cells, or T cells provided the cDNA or gDNA that made up the material.

This CDR3 contains 13 residues. From germline, CDR1 is LNHDA and CDR2 SQIVND (reference sequence). Deletions cut 11 bases from V and 6 bases from J, with 17 bases between. Per the original data handling: The authors estimated nucleated cell counts from reference gene primer amplification. Sequenced by immunoSEQ multiplex PCR; TCRdb stores in-frame clones only, minus some. V and J calls and clone size are copied from that table; D and trimming were computed from the DNA. This sample carries roughly 170,000 clones, 80% to 90% of them seen once, and the ten largest clones take less than 25%. The chain carries TRBV19 and TRBJ2-1; D is perhaps TRBD2 (5 bases). Sequenced input: peripheral blood. This sequence originates from a man in his sixties or seventies with active or convalescent COVID-19. The CDR3 is CASTWNAGNEQFF. The CDR3 nucleotides are TGTGCCTCCACCTGGAACGCGGGCAATGAGCAGTTCTTC.